A single TCR beta chain is shown here with its context. This clonotype has more than one count but fewer than ten. Its cognate antigen has yet to be identified. The record has no base qualities; no much larger clone is one base away. These data originate in a study of T-cell memory formation after mild COVID-19 (dated by TCRdb to 2020 to 2023). Study-wide context: TCR sequence clusters from the two donors were largely donor specific. In a couple of donors, T-cell clones that expanded and contracted after mild COVID-19 were followed by sequencing TCRalpha and TCRbeta repertoires longitudinally. The cohort comprised two young, previously healthy adult volunteers, one female and one male.

Inclusive of the bounding cysteine and phenylalanine, the CDR3 is 15 residues long. The entry retains the CDR3 DNA only, 45 bases that are in frame from base 1. CDR1 and CDR2 are drawn from the germline V gene (reference sequence): LNHDA, SQIVND. The germline V end is reduced by 5 bases and the J end by 2 bases; junction bases left unmatched: 8. The research as a whole found: Whether the second-wave clones peaking on day 37 were SARS-CoV-2 specific was not confirmed. Some responding clones were found in pre-infection memory, which suggests that pre-existing cross-reactive memory T cells took part in the SARS-CoV-2 response. The study covered only two mild cases, and larger cohorts including severe cases with pre-infection samples were considered necessary. From day 15 to 85, contracting clones showed balanced CD4/CD8 phenotypes, whereas a second wave of clones that expanded from day 15 to 37 leaned towards CD4+. Contracting CD4+ clones were found mainly in CM and EM memory subsets, while CD8+ clones were enriched in EMRA.

PBMCs were isolated by Ficoll-Paque density gradient centrifugation. For sequencing, an Illumina NovaSeq 6000 was employed. TCRalpha and TCRbeta cDNA libraries were built by 5'RACE with constant-segment primers, adding sample barcodes and unique molecular identifiers. RNA was extracted from every sample with Trizol reagent. The libraries were amplified in two PCR steps, and the second step added a second sample barcode and Illumina TruSeq adapters. Sequencing of libraries was performed on an Illumina NovaSeq with 2 x 150 bp paired-end reads. For the original study's pipeline: Reads were demultiplexed and collapsed into UMI-guided consensus sequences with migec v1.2.7. Using mixcr v2.1.11, the UMI consensuses were aligned to TRA and TRB V and J templates and assembled into clonotypes. Clonotypes were classified as expanded or contracted when called significant by both edgeR and NoisET, with noise models trained on biological replicates. edgeR calls used a false discovery rate-adjusted p below 0.01 and a log2 fold-change threshold of 1. As an exploratory analysis of dynamics, max-normalized trajectories of the 1000 most abundant clonotypes were examined by PCA with hierarchical clustering. Separately sequenced CD4+ and CD8+ repertoires were used to assign a CD4 or CD8 phenotype to each responding clone. In TCRdb, the public reads were trimmed at Q25 with fastp and aligned with MiXCR, with productive beta chains retained. Rows with one shared CDR3 protein collapse into an entry with the most common genes and DNA. The V and J calls and clone size come from TCRdb's table, not from the authors' own analysis. In all, the sample holds roughly 610,000 distinct CDR3 sequences, and roughly a sixth of those were seen once. Of the sample, 8.1% falls within the top ten clones.

Here the chain combines TRBV19 and TRBJ2-7, with 8 bases matching TRBD1. Sequenced material: PBMCs or a T cell subset sorted from them (not recorded which). This clonotype originated in an adult woman who had mild COVID-19 (a few samples of this study predate the infection). The sample titles of this study are shuffled in the database, so cell type and time point are left out; the donor was told from shared clones. The CDR3 sequence is CASSVGQGLTYEQYF. The sequenced DNA: TGTGCCAGTAGTGTCGGACAGGGCCTAACCTACGAGCAGTACTTC.